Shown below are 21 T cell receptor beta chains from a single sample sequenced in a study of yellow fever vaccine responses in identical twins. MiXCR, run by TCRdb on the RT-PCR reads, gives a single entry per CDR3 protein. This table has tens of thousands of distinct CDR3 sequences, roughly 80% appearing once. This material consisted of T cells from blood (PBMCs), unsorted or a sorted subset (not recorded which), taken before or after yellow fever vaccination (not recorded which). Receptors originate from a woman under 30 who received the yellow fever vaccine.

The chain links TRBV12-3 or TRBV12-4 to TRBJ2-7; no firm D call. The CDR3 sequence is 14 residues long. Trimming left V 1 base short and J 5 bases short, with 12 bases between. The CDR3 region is CASSLVRGFHEQYF. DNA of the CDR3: TGTGCCAGCAGTTTAGTACGTGGGTTCCACGAGCAGTACTTC.

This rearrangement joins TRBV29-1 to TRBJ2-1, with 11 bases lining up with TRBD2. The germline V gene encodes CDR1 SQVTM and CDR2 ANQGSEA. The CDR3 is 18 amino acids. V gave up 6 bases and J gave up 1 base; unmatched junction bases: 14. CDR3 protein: CSVTLQLAGALSYNEQFF. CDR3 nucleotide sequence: TGCAGCGTCACTCTTCAACTAGCGGGAGCCCTTTCCTACAATGAGCAGTTCTTC.

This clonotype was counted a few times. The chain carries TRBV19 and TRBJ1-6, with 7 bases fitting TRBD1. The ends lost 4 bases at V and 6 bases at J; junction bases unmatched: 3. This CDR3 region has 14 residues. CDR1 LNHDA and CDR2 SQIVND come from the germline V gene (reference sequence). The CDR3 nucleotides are TGTGCCAGTAGTACCGGGACAGTTAATTCACCCCTCCACTTT. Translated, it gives CASSTGTVNSPLHF.

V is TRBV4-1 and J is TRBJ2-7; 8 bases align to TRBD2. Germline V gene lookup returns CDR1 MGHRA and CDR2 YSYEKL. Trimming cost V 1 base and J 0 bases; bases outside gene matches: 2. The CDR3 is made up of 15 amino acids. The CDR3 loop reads CASSQVLADSYEQYF. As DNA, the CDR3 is TGCGCCAGCAGCCAAGTACTAGCGGACTCCTACGAGCAGTACTTC.

This CDR3 is CASSSTNTGELFF. Here the CDR3 DNA reads TGCGCCAGCAGCTCTACGAACACCGGGGAGCTGTTTTTT. The chain is built from TRBV4-3 and TRBJ2-2, with D unresolved. With 5 bases removed from V and 0 bases from J, the gap between germline ends came to 4 bases. This CDR3 contains 13 residues. Per the germline V gene, CDR1 is LGHNA and CDR2 is YSLEER.

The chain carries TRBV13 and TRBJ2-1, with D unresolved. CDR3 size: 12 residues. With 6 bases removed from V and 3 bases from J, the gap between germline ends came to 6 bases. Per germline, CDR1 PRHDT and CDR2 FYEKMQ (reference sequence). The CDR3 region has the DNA TGTGCCAGCAGACCGGGCTACAATGAGCAGTTCTTC. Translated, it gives CASRPGYNEQFF.

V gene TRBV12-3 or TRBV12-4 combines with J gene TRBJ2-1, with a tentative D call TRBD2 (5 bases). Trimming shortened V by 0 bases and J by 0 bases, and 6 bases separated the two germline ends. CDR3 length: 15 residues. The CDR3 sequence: CASSLAGVSYNEQFF. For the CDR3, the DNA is TGTGCCAGCAGTTTAGCGGGAGTCTCCTACAATGAGCAGTTCTTC.

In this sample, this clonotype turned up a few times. The CDR3 loop is CASSEWRRGEKETQYF. CDR3 in DNA: TGTGCCAGCAGTGAGTGGAGGCGGGGGGAAAAAGAGACCCAGTACTTC. The V gene is TRBV2, the J gene TRBJ2-5; 8 bases align to TRBD2. The CDR3 has 16 amino acids. Germline CDR1 reads SNHLY; CDR2 reads FYNNEI. The J segment lost 3 bases and the V segment lost 3 bases, leaving 9 bases of the junction unmatched.

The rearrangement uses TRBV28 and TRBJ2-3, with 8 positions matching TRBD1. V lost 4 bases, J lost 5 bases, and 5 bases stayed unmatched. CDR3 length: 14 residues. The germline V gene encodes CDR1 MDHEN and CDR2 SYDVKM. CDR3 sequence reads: CASSSQGALDTQYF. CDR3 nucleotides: TGTGCCAGCAGTTCCCAGGGGGCATTAGATACGCAGTATTTT.

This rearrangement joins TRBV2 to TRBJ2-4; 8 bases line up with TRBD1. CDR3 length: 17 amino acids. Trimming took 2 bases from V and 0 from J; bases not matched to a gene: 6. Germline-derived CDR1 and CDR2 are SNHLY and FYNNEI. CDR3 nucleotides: TGTGCCAGCAGTGAACTGACAGGGGTGCTAGCCAAAAACATTCAGTACTTC. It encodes CASSELTGVLAKNIQYF.

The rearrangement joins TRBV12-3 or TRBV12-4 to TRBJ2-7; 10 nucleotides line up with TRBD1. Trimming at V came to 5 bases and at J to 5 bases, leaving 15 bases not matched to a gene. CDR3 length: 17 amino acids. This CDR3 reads CASSPETGGPSFDEQYF. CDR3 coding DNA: TGTGCCAGCAGTCCCGAGACAGGGGGCCCTTCTTTTGACGAGCAGTACTTC.

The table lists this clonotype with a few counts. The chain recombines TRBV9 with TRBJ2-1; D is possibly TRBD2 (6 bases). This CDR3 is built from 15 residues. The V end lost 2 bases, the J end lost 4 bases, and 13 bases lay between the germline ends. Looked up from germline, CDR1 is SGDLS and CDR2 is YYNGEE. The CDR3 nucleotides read TGTGCCAGCAGCGTCTGGGCCAGCGGGTACAATGAGCAGTTCTTC. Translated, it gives CASSVWASGYNEQFF. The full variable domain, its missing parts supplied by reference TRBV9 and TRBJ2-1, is DSGVTQTPKHLITATGQRVTLRCSPRSGDLSVYWYQQSLDQGLQFLIQYYNGEERAKGNILERFSAQQFPDLHSELNLSSLELGDSALYFCASSVWASGYNEQFFGPGTRLTVL.

This chain's CDR3 is CASSSGLLSNEQFF. CDR3 DNA sequence: TGTGCCAGCAGTTCCGGACTTCTTTCCAATGAGCAGTTCTTC. The chain combines TRBV27 with TRBJ2-1; D may be TRBD2 (5 bases). The CDR3 length is 14 residues. V was shortened by 4 bases and J by 6 bases, with 13 bases between the two germline ends. Germline V gene lookup returns CDR1 MNHEY and CDR2 SMNVEV (reference sequence).

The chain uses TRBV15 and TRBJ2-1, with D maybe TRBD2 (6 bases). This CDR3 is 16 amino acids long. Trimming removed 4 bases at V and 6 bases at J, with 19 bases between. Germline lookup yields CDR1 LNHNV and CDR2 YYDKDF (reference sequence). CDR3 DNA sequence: TGTGCCACCAGCATCGAGGGCGGGGAATGGTTCAATGAGCAGTTCTTC. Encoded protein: CATSIEGGEWFNEQFF. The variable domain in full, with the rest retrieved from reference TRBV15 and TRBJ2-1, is DAMVIQNPRYQVTQFGKPVTLSCSQTLNHNVMYWYQQKSSQAPKLLFHYYDKDFNNEADTPDNFQSRRPNTSFCFLDIRSPGLGDTAMYLCATSIEGGEWFNEQFFGPGTRLTVL.

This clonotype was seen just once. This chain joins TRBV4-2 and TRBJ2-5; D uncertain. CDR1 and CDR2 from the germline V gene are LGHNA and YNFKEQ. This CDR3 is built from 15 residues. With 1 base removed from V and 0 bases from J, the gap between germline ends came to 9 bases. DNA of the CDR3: TGTGCCAGCAGCCAAGGAAACGGCAACCAAGAGACCCAGTACTTC. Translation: CASSQGNGNQETQYF.

This chain's CDR3 is CASRGNSANTGELFF. CDR3 sequence (DNA): TGTGCCAGCAGAGGAAACAGTGCGAACACCGGGGAGCTGTTTTTT. The rearrangement uses TRBV13 and TRBJ2-2; D unresolved. The CDR3 runs to 15 residues. V lost 6 bases, J lost 0 bases, and 11 bases lay in between. Germline V lookup: CDR1 PRHDT, CDR2 FYEKMQ (reference sequence). The full variable domain, rest sourced from reference TRBV13 and TRBJ2-2, is AAGVIQSPRHLIKEKRETATLKCYPIPRHDTVYWYQQGPGQDPQFLISFYEKMQSDKGSIPDRFSAQQFSDYHSELNMSSLELGDSALYFCASRGNSANTGELFFGEGSRLTVL.

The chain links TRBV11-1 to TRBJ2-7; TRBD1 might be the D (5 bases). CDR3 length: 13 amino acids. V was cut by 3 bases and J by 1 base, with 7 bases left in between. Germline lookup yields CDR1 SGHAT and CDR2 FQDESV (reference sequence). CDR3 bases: TGTGCCAGCAGCTTTGACAGATCCTACGAGCAGTACTTC. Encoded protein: CASSFDRSYEQYF.

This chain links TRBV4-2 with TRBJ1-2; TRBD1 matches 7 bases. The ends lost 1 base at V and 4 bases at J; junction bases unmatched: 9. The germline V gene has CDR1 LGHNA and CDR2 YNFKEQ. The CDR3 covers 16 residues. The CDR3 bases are TGTGCCAGCAGCCAAGGGGGGAGCACAGGGGTCTATGGCTACACCTTC. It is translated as CASSQGGSTGVYGYTF.

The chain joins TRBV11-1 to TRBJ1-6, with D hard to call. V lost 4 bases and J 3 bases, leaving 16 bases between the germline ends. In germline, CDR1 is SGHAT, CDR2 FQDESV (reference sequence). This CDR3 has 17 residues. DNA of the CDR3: TGTGCCAGCAGCTACATTTCCGGAAAGGGCTATAATTCACCCCTCCACTTT. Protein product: CASSYISGKGYNSPLHF.

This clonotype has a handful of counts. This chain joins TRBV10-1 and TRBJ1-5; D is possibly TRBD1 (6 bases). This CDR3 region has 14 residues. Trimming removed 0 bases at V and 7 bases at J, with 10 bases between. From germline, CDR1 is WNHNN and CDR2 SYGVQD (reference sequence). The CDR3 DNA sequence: TGCGCCAGCAGTGAGTCGTCCACAGGGCAGCCCCAGCATTTT. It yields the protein CASSESSTGQPQHF.

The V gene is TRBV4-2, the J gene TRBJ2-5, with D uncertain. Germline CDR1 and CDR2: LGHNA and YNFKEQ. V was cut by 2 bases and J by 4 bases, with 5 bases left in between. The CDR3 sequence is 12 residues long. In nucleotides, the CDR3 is TGTGCCAGCAGCCAACGGCTAGAGACCCAGTACTTC. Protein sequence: CASSQRLETQYF.